This passage covers 28 T cell receptor beta chains from one sample sequenced in a study of blood T cell repertoires in COVID-19. Only in-frame clones appear in the TCRdb table, and some are missing; sequencing was by immunoSEQ multiplex PCR. The table records some 60,000 clones, roughly 80% of them present only once. Source material: peripheral blood. All receptors come from a man in his forties or fifties with COVID-19, enrolled during active disease.

The rearrangement links TRBV30 to TRBJ2-7; TRBD2 aligns across 9 bases. J was trimmed by 2 bases and V by 0 bases; bases with no gene match: 8. This CDR3 has 16 residues. CDR1 and CDR2 (germline): GTSNPN, SVGIG (reference sequence). The CDR3 is CAWSVSPGTSTYEQYF. Written as DNA, the CDR3 is TGTGCCTGGAGTGTCTCTCCTGGGACTAGCACCTACGAGCAGTACTTC.

The table lists this clone with many counts. The V call is TRBV7-9, the J call TRBJ2-7; 13 nucleotides match TRBD2. Trimming took 4 bases from V and 7 from J; bases not matched to a gene: 7. The CDR3 covers 15 residues. Germline CDR1 and CDR2: SEHNR and FQNEAQ (reference sequence). CDR3 loop: CASSWTSGSVGEQYF. CDR3 coding DNA: TGTGCCAGCAGCTGGACTAGCGGGAGTGTGGGGGAGCAGTACTTC.

The chain recombines TRBV21-1 with TRBJ1-5; the table's D call TRBD1 went unverified against the DNA. TRBV21-1 has pseudogene status. The CDR3 runs to 16 residues. The CDR3 reads CASRSDATGSNQPQHF. Written as DNA, the CDR3 is TGTGCCAGCAGATCCGATGCGACAGGGTCCAATCAGCCCCAGCATTTT.

The genes are TRBV11-1 and TRBJ1-1; D is perhaps TRBD1 (5 bases). The CDR3 is made up of 14 amino acids. Trimming removed 1 base at V and 4 bases at J, with 10 bases between. From germline, CDR1 is SGHAT and CDR2 FQDESV (reference sequence). CDR3 nucleotides: TGTGCCAGCAGCTTAGTTGGGGGAGGCACTGAAGCTTTCTTT. This encodes CASSLVGGGTEAFF.

This clone was found once. The gene calls are TRBV6-1 and TRBJ1-5; D call uncertain. CDR1 and CDR2 from the germline V gene are MNHNS and SASEGT. This CDR3 spans 13 amino acids. V was cut by 1 base and J by 5 bases, with 6 bases left in between. In DNA, the CDR3 is TGTGCCAGCAGTGAAGGGCCTTATCAGCCCCAGCATTTT. Its protein product is CASSEGPYQPQHF.

The chain combines TRBV6-5 with TRBJ2-1; the D is unclear. Trimming took off 6 bases at V and 4 bases at J, with 10 bases between the two ends. The CDR3 runs to 13 residues. CDR1 MNHEY and CDR2 SVGAGI come from the germline V gene. The CDR3 region is CASSPPPYNEQFF. The CDR3 coding sequence is TGTGCCAGCAGCCCCCCCCCTTACAATGAGCAGTTCTTC.

The V and J genes are TRBV9 and TRBJ1-3, with 7 bases lining up with TRBD1. Germline V lookup: CDR1 SGDLS, CDR2 YYNGEE. CDR3 length: 15 amino acids. V was clipped by 0 bases and J by 3 bases; unmatched bases: 3. This CDR3 is CASSVEPGGGNTIYF. The CDR3 nucleotides read TGTGCCAGCAGCGTAGAGCCAGGGGGTGGAAACACCATATATTTT.

This chain connects TRBV30 to TRBJ2-2; D may be TRBD1 (7 bases). The V gene lost 3 bases and the J gene lost 5 bases, with 13 bases spanning the gap. The CDR3 is made up of 14 amino acids. CDR1 and CDR2 (germline): GTSNPN, SVGIG (reference sequence). The CDR3 sequence: CAWRGQGGTGELFF. CDR3 in DNA: TGTGCCTGGAGGGGGCAGGGGGGAACCGGGGAGCTGTTTTTT.

The chain is built from TRBV7-9 and TRBJ2-5; 9 nucleotides match TRBD1. The trim removed 2 bases at V and 5 bases at J, leaving 9 bases unmatched. Germline V gene lookup returns CDR1 SEHNR and CDR2 FQNEAQ (reference sequence). The CDR3 totals 16 residues. The CDR3: CASSLRTGVIVETQYF. The CDR3 DNA follows: TGTGCCAGCAGCTTAAGGACAGGGGTTATCGTCGAGACCCAGTACTTC.

The chain carries TRBV5-1 and TRBJ2-1; TRBD2 aligns across 13 bases. CDR1 and CDR2 (germline): SGHRS, YFSETQ. V was pared by 7 bases and J by 15 bases, with 13 bases of the junction left unmatched. The CDR3 sequence is 14 residues long. DNA of the CDR3: TGCGCCAGCTGGGTAGGACTAGCGGGAGAACCACGGTTCTTC. This sequence encodes CASWVGLAGEPRFF.

This clone has just one count. The rearrangement links TRBV11-3 to TRBJ2-1; D gene unclear. The CDR3 is 15 amino acids. Trimming took 2 bases from V and 6 from J, leaving 14 bases between them. In germline, CDR1 is SGHNT, CDR2 YENEEA. The CDR3 reads CASSLSLAWANEQFF. CDR3 nucleotide sequence: TGTGCCAGCAGCTTATCTCTGGCATGGGCCAATGAGCAGTTCTTC.

The chain combines TRBV27 with TRBJ2-7; perhaps TRBD2 as D (7 bases). CDR1 is MNHEY and CDR2 is SMNVEV in the germline V gene (reference sequence). The CDR3 length is 14 residues. V shed 3 bases and J shed 2 bases, with 11 bases lying between them. CDR3 in DNA: TGTGCCAGCAGTTTGGGCGGGGGCCCCTACGAGCAGTACTTC. Translated, it gives CASSLGGGPYEQYF.

In its sample, this clone was seen a few times. V and J are TRBV6-6 and TRBJ2-2; D not certain. Germline CDR1 and CDR2: MNHNY and SVGAGI (reference sequence). The CDR3 has 13 amino acids. V lost 6 bases and J lost 8, with 13 bases in between. CDR3 amino acids: CASSETQLGELFF. DNA of the CDR3: TGTGCCAGCAGCGAAACACAATTGGGGGAGCTGTTTTTT.

The chain couples TRBV6-5 to TRBJ2-7; a possible D gene is TRBD2 (6 bases). The CDR3 runs to 15 residues. Germline CDR1 MNHEY, CDR2 SVGAGI. Trimming took off 7 bases at V and 5 bases at J, with 21 bases between the two ends. The CDR3 region has the DNA TGTGCCAGCATTCCGTCGGGTGGGGGGAACAACGAGCAGTACTTC. Protein: CASIPSGGGNNEQYF.

This chain joins TRBV10-3 and TRBJ2-6; D is undetermined. V was clipped by 0 bases and J by 0 bases, with 3 bases between them. Germline values: CDR1 ENHRY, CDR2 SYGVKD. The length of the CDR3 is 15 residues. The CDR3 coding sequence is TGTGCCATCAGTGAGTCGGCCTCTGGGGCCAACGTCCTGACTTTC. It translates to CAISESASGANVLTF.

This clone was detected a few times. CDR3 amino acids: CASSPNWSSGNTIYF. As DNA, the CDR3 is TGTGCCAGCTCACCCAACTGGAGCTCTGGAAACACCATATATTTT. V usage is TRBV18 and J usage is TRBJ1-3, with D hard to call. Germline V gene sequence: CDR1 KGHSH, CDR2 LQKENI. CDR3 length equals 15 residues. Trimming cost V 3 bases and J 0 bases, with 9 bases left between them.

The V gene is TRBV28, the J gene TRBJ1-3; D gene ambiguous. Looked up from germline, CDR1 is MDHEN and CDR2 is SYDVKM. Deletions cut 1 base from V and 1 base from J, with 5 bases between. The CDR3 covers 14 residues. CDR3 in amino acids: CASSLSGSGNTIYF. CDR3 in DNA: TGTGCCAGCAGTTTATCCGGGTCTGGAAACACCATATATTTT.

This chain joins TRBV2 and TRBJ1-5; possible D gene TRBD1, 6 bases. V lost 6 bases, J lost 7 bases, and 10 bases lay in between. The germline gives CDR1 SNHLY, CDR2 FYNNEI. CDR3 length equals 12 residues. The CDR3 DNA follows: TGTGCCAGCAGGATTGGGGGCCAGCCCCAGCATTTT. It yields the protein CASRIGGQPQHF.

CDR3 in DNA: TGTGCCAGTAGTATCAGGGCAGGGGGTAACTATGGCTACACCTTC. Protein sequence: CASSIRAGGNYGYTF. This sequence joins TRBV19 and TRBJ1-2; 7 bases map to TRBD1. Trimming cost V 3 bases and J 1 base; bases outside gene matches: 5. Germline assignment: CDR1 LNHDA and CDR2 SQIVND (reference sequence). CDR3 size: 15 residues.

The chain employs TRBV30 and TRBJ1-5; D not certain. Germline lookup yields CDR1 GTSNPN and CDR2 SVGIG (reference sequence). V gave up 0 bases and J gave up 3 bases, with 6 bases separating them. The CDR3 length is 13 residues. CDR3 sequence (DNA): TGTGCCTGGAGTGTACTCTCCAATCAGCCCCAGCATTTT. This translates into CAWSVLSNQPQHF. The complete variable domain, with remaining parts taken from reference TRBV30 and TRBJ1-5, reads SQTIHQWPATLVQPVGSPLSLECTVEGTSNPNLYWYRQAAGRGLQLLFYSVGIGQISSEVPQNLSASRPQDRQFILSSKKLLLSDSGFYLCAWSVLSNQPQHFGDGTRLSIL.

The chain links TRBV7-2 to TRBJ2-1; TRBD2 is a possible D gene (7 bases). Germline V gene data show CDR1 as SGHTA and CDR2 as FQGNSA. V lost 2 bases and J 6 bases, leaving 11 bases between the germline ends. The CDR3 is 14 residues long. CDR3 protein: CASSLWGGGNEQFF. The DNA of the CDR3 is TGTGCCAGCAGCTTATGGGGAGGGGGCAATGAGCAGTTCTTC.

The rearrangement uses TRBV5-6 and TRBJ2-6, with a tentative D call TRBD2 (5 bases). The CDR3 extends over 18 amino acids. CDR1 and CDR2 (germline): SGHDT, YYEEEE. V lost 4 bases to trimming and J lost 1 base, with 18 bases between them. The CDR3 region has the DNA TGTGCCAGCAGCCCCGGTGGACTGACTACTTCTGGGGCCAACGTCCTGACTTTC. Its protein is CASSPGGLTTSGANVLTF.

The chain links TRBV6-5 to TRBJ2-1, with D unclear. The V gene lost 2 bases and the J gene lost 10 bases, with 6 bases spanning the gap. Germline CDR1 MNHEY, CDR2 SVGAGI. This CDR3 is 11 amino acids long. As DNA, the CDR3 is TGTGCCAGCAGTTACCGGAGAGAGCAGTTCTTC. Encoded protein: CASSYRREQFF.

The chain employs TRBV4-1 and TRBJ2-3, with 12 bases that match TRBD2. Looked up from germline, CDR1 is MGHRA and CDR2 is YSYEKL. Losses at the gene ends were 4 bases for V and 1 base for J; bases not matched to a gene: 9. This CDR3 contains 18 residues. This chain's CDR3 is CASSPMGASGGGTDTQYF. In nucleotides, the CDR3 is TGCGCCAGCAGCCCCATGGGGGCTAGCGGGGGGGGCACAGATACGCAGTATTTT.

This chain connects TRBV5-4 to TRBJ2-3; D might be TRBD2 (5 bases). The CDR3 runs 16 residues. Trimming stripped 0 bases from V and 5 bases from J, with 16 bases between. CDR1 and CDR2 (germline): SGHNT, YYREEE (reference sequence). CDR3 in DNA: TGTGCCAGCAGCTTGGGTGGTCGGGGAACCAAAGATACGCAGTATTTT. It encodes CASSLGGRGTKDTQYF.

The chain recombines TRBV7-3 with TRBJ2-2; D is unresolved. Germline CDR1 SGHTA, CDR2 FQGTGA. The CDR3 loop spans 15 amino acids. V was shortened by 6 bases and J by 2 bases, with 13 bases between the two germline ends. CDR3 nucleotide sequence: TGTGCCAGCAGTCTCTCCGGGTTTAACACCGGGGAGCTGTTTTTT. Its protein product is CASSLSGFNTGELFF.

The chain is built from TRBV6-1 and TRBJ2-3; 9 positions match TRBD1. The CDR3 length is 15 residues. Looked up from germline, CDR1 is MNHNS and CDR2 is SASEGT. V gave up 3 bases and J gave up 2 bases; unmatched junction bases: 3. DNA for the CDR3: TGTGCCAGCAGTGAGGACAGGGGAGCCACAGATACGCAGTATTTT. This encodes CASSEDRGATDTQYF.

The chain employs TRBV7-2 and TRBJ1-1; the D gene is possibly TRBD1 (5 bases). The CDR3 contains 14 residues. Germline assignment: CDR1 SGHTA and CDR2 FQGNSA. V lost 2 bases, J lost 3 bases, and 10 bases lay in between. Here the CDR3 reads CASSLSGGDTEAFF. The CDR3 nucleotides read TGTGCCAGCAGCTTAAGCGGGGGAGACACTGAAGCTTTCTTT.